The 20 T cell receptor beta chains below come from one sample, sequenced in a study of a mutant IDH1 vaccine in newly diagnosed glioma. The repertoire was sequenced with immunoSEQ multiplex PCR; TCRdb's copy has only in-frame clones and lacks some. The table has about 92,000 clones, about 83% seen once. The time point: baseline, week 1 (first vaccination visit). Treatment noted: pre-vaccination baseline after standard-of-care therapy. This specimen was PBMCs, taken from a glioma patient treated with radiotherapy, temozolomide or both. Receptors originate from a woman between 50 and 59 years old with glioma.

The chain combines TRBV10-3 with TRBJ1-1, with TRBD1 matching 7 bases. V lost 4 bases to trimming and J lost 4 bases; unmatched junction nucleotides: 9. From germline, CDR1 is ENHRY and CDR2 SYGVKD. This CDR3 is 15 amino acids long. CDR3 protein: CAISAPSSGGTEAFF. CDR3 nucleotide sequence: TGTGCCATCAGTGCCCCATCGTCAGGGGGCACTGAAGCTTTCTTT.

The chain combines TRBV7-9 with TRBJ1-6, with TRBD1 identical over 7 bases. The CDR3 length is 16 residues. The V and J ends lost 1 base and 5 bases, in that order; junction bases with no gene match: 5. The germline gives CDR1 SEHNR, CDR2 FQNEAQ (reference sequence). The CDR3 nucleotides read TGTGCCAGCAGCTTAGTTTCCGGGACAGATAATTCACCCCTCCACTTT. Encoded protein: CASSLVSGTDNSPLHF.

The V gene is TRBV19, the J gene TRBJ1-2, with TRBD1 identical over 9 bases. V was clipped by 8 bases and J by 5 bases; unmatched bases: 3. Germline V gene lookup returns CDR1 LNHDA and CDR2 SQIVND (reference sequence). The CDR3 spans 12 residues. In DNA form, the CDR3 reads TGTGCCAGTTCCGACAGGGGGTATGGCTACACCTTC. Protein product: CASSDRGYGYTF.

The chain links TRBV7-9 to TRBJ2-7; possibly TRBD1 for D (5 bases). Germline assignment: CDR1 SEHNR and CDR2 FQNEAQ (reference sequence). This CDR3 spans 11 amino acids. Trimming pared 5 bases from V and 8 bases from J, leaving 10 bases between. Here the CDR3 reads CASSPSGKQYF. The CDR3 DNA is TGTGCCAGCAGCCCCTCAGGGAAGCAGTACTTC.

This sequence joins TRBV11-2 and TRBJ1-2; maybe TRBD1 (5 bases). CDR1 SGHAT and CDR2 FQNNGV come from the germline V gene. The germline V and J ends were trimmed by 3 bases and 4 bases, with 9 bases remaining between them. This CDR3 is 13 amino acids long. The CDR3: CASSFGGTYGYTF. For the CDR3, the DNA is TGTGCCAGCAGCTTTGGGGGGACCTATGGCTACACCTTC.

The chain has TRBV20-1 and TRBJ2-5; D is undetermined. This CDR3 is built from 11 residues. V was trimmed by 7 bases and J by 2 bases, leaving 8 bases between them. In germline, CDR1 is DFQATT, CDR2 SNEGSKA (reference sequence). The CDR3 bases are TGCAGTGGGGAAGAACAAGAGACCCAGTACTTC. Translation gives CSGEEQETQYF.

The CDR3 DNA sequence: TGCGCCAGCAGCTTGGCGACAGAGCACACCGGGGAGCTGTTTTTT. This sequence encodes CASSLATEHTGELFF. V usage is TRBV5-1 and J usage is TRBJ2-2; possible D gene TRBD1, 5 bases. CDR1 and CDR2 from the germline V gene are SGHRS and YFSETQ. This CDR3 has 15 amino acids. The V gene lost 0 bases and the J gene lost 3 bases, with 9 bases spanning the gap.

The rearrangement links TRBV5-1 to TRBJ1-2; TRBD1 agrees at 8 bases. There are 15 residues in the CDR3. Germline V gene lookup returns CDR1 SGHRS and CDR2 YFSETQ. Trimming cost V 1 base and J 4 bases; bases outside gene matches: 6. CDR3 nucleotide sequence: TGCGCCAGCAGCTTGTCAGGGGGCTTAAGCTATGGCTACACCTTC. This encodes CASSLSGGLSYGYTF.

CDR3 bases: TGTGCCAGCAGCTACAGTCGATCGAACTACGAGCAGTACTTC. Its protein product is CASSYSRSNYEQYF. The rearrangement links TRBV7-2 to TRBJ2-7; D not certain. Trimming took 4 bases from V and 3 from J, leaving 13 bases between them. This CDR3 spans 14 amino acids. Germline V gene sequence: CDR1 SGHTA, CDR2 FQGNSA.

In DNA, the CDR3 is TGTGCCAGCAGCTCCCTTAGACAGGGGGCGTTGGGCTACACCTTC. This gives the protein CASSSLRQGALGYTF. The chain carries TRBV5-8 and TRBJ1-2; 10 bases align to TRBD1. Germline CDR1 is SGHTS and CDR2 is YDEGEE. This CDR3 region has 15 residues. The J segment lost 8 bases and the V segment lost 3 bases, leaving 10 bases of the junction unmatched.

The V call is TRBV9, the J call TRBJ2-1; D remains unclear. Deletions cut 3 bases from V and 1 base from J, with 11 bases between. Germline CDR1 and CDR2: SGDLS and YYNGEE. This CDR3 is 15 amino acids long. CDR3 nucleotide sequence: TGTGCCAGCAGCGCCCGAGACGGATCCTACAATGAGCAGTTCTTC. This translates into CASSARDGSYNEQFF.

This clone was seen a single time. The genes are TRBV9 and TRBJ2-7, with D perhaps matching TRBD2 (5 bases). The germline V gene encodes CDR1 SGDLS and CDR2 YYNGEE. Trimming left V 4 bases short and J 7 bases short, with 9 bases between. The CDR3 is 11 residues long. DNA of the CDR3: TGTGCCAGCAGCTCAAGCGGAGAGCAGTACTTC. Translation gives CASSSSGEQYF.

The V call is TRBV5-5, the J call TRBJ1-5; D might be TRBD1 (5 bases). V lost 4 bases, J lost 7 bases, and 18 bases lay in between. The CDR3 extends over 15 amino acids. Looked up from germline, CDR1 is SGHKS and CDR2 is YYEKEE (reference sequence). CDR3 sequence (DNA): TGTGCCAGCAGCCCGGGACCCGACATCGGGCAGCCCCAGCATTTT. Translating gives CASSPGPDIGQPQHF.

This chain connects TRBV19 to TRBJ1-2, with a tentative D call TRBD1 (5 bases). The CDR3 is 15 residues long. Germline V gene data show CDR1 as LNHDA and CDR2 as SQIVND (reference sequence). V shed 3 bases and J shed 1 base, with 12 bases lying between them. CDR3 sequence (DNA): TGTGCCAGTAGTATGGGAACAGGAAGTAACTATGGCTACACCTTC. Translation: CASSMGTGSNYGYTF.

This clone was recorded once. At one boundary the junction diverges from the germline segment, which might be a read error. This chain joins TRBV7-7 and TRBJ1-6; 8 nucleotides agree with TRBD1. CDR3 size: 14 residues. Germline CDR1 and CDR2: SSHAT and FNYEAQ (reference sequence). CDR3 residues: CASSQGQDNSPLHF. As DNA, the CDR3 is TGTGCTAGCAGCCAGGGACAGGATAATTCACCCCTCCACTTT.

This clone was picked up a small number of times. V is TRBV18 and J is TRBJ2-6; D is unclear. This CDR3 is 12 amino acids long. V shed 5 bases and J shed 2 bases, with 1 base lying between them. Germline CDR1 is KGHSH and CDR2 is LQKENI. In DNA, the CDR3 is TGTGCCAGCTCAGCTGGGGCCAACGTCCTGACTTTC. This encodes CASSAGANVLTF.

V gene TRBV29-1 combines with J gene TRBJ2-1; 7 positions agree with TRBD1. The germline gives CDR1 SQVTM, CDR2 ANQGSEA. J was trimmed by 6 bases and V by 6 bases; bases with no gene match: 8. CDR3 length equals 13 residues. CDR3 sequence (DNA): TGCAGCGTATGGGACAGTCTGTTCAATGAGCAGTTCTTC. Translated: CSVWDSLFNEQFF.

The chain is built from TRBV2 and TRBJ2-1; perhaps TRBD1 as D (6 bases). The germline CDR1 and CDR2 sequences are SNHLY and FYNNEI. V lost 5 bases and J lost 10, with 15 bases in between. This CDR3 has 13 residues. CDR3 amino acids: CASSLTGSHEQFF. The CDR3 DNA is TGTGCCAGCAGTTTAACAGGGTCTCACGAGCAGTTCTTC. The full variable domain, with the rest looked up from reference TRBV2 and TRBJ2-1, is EPEVTQTPSHQVTQMGQEVILRCVPISNHLYFYWYRQILGQKVEFLVSFYNNEISEKSEIFDDQFSVERPDGSNFTLKIRSTKLEDSAMYFCASSLTGSHEQFFGPGTRLTVL.

The CDR3 nucleotides are TGCGCCAGCAGCTCTCCGTTAGGGGGCGGTGAGCAGTTCTTC. The encoded protein is CASSSPLGGGEQFF. This sequence joins TRBV5-1 and TRBJ2-1; TRBD1 matches at 7 bases. The CDR3 is 14 amino acids. The V gene end was trimmed by 3 bases and the J gene end by 9 bases; junction bases not matched to a gene: 9. CDR1 and CDR2 from the germline V gene are SGHRS and YFSETQ.

The rearrangement links TRBV5-1 to TRBJ1-4; D is unclear. The CDR3 runs 16 residues. V dropped 0 bases and J dropped 0 bases, with 9 bases sitting between them. Germline lookup yields CDR1 SGHRS and CDR2 YFSETQ. CDR3 sequence reads: CASSLAGLSTNEKLFF. The DNA of the CDR3 is TGCGCCAGCAGCTTGGCAGGCTTATCAACTAATGAAAAACTGTTTTTT.